Below, 4 T cell receptor beta chains from the same sample are listed, as sequenced in a study of blood T cell repertoires in COVID-19. Clones were sequenced by immunoSEQ multiplex PCR, and TCRdb holds only the in-frame ones, with some missing. The sample carries 300,000 to 400,000 clones, around nine tenths recorded once. Material: PBMCs or T cells enriched from blood (not recorded which). The receptor source for this set is a woman younger than 35 who had recovered from COVID-19.

The rearrangement joins TRBV12-3 or TRBV12-4 to TRBJ1-5; D gene unclear. Trimming removed 2 bases at V and 5 bases at J, with 4 bases between. The CDR3 runs to 12 residues. The CDR3 reads CASSLIYQPQHF. CDR3 DNA: TGTGCCAGCAGTTTAATCTATCAGCCCCAGCATTTT.

The chain carries TRBV7-2 and TRBJ2-7; TRBD1 might be the D (6 bases). The germline gives CDR1 SGHTA, CDR2 FQGNSA. The length of the CDR3 is 14 residues. The V end lost 1 base, the J end lost 4 bases, and 11 bases lay between the germline ends. CDR3 residues: CASSLGAGVYEQYF. The CDR3 nucleotides read TGTGCCAGCAGCTTAGGGGCAGGGGTGTACGAGCAGTACTTC. Filled out from reference TRBV7-2 and TRBJ2-7, the complete variable domain reads GAGVSQSPSNKVTEKGKDVELRCDPISGHTALYWYRQSLGQGLEFLIYFQGNSAPDKSGLPSDRFSAERTGGSVSTLTIQRTQQEDSAVYLCASSLGAGVYEQYFGPGTRLTVT.

On this clone: The sample contains more than one DNA sequence encoding this CDR3. The J gene is TRBJ2-1, the V gene TRBV10-3, with 13 bases fitting TRBD2. This CDR3 has 14 amino acids. The junction had 3 bases not matched to a gene; V was cut back by 6 bases and J by 7 bases. Germline V gives CDR1 ENHRY, CDR2 SYGVKD. In DNA form, the CDR3 reads TGTGCCATCAGAACTAGCGGGGGGGCGAATGAGCAGTTCTTC. Its translation is CAIRTSGGANEQFF.

This rearrangement joins TRBV4-1 to TRBJ1-2; 8 positions agree with TRBD1. Germline trimming cut 0 bases from V and 8 bases from J; bases unmatched to any gene: 8. Germline CDR1 reads MGHRA; CDR2 reads YSYEKL. This CDR3 region has 15 residues. The CDR3 is CASSQDVDRGIGYTF. The CDR3 nucleotides are TGCGCCAGCAGCCAAGATGTTGACAGGGGTATCGGCTACACCTTC.